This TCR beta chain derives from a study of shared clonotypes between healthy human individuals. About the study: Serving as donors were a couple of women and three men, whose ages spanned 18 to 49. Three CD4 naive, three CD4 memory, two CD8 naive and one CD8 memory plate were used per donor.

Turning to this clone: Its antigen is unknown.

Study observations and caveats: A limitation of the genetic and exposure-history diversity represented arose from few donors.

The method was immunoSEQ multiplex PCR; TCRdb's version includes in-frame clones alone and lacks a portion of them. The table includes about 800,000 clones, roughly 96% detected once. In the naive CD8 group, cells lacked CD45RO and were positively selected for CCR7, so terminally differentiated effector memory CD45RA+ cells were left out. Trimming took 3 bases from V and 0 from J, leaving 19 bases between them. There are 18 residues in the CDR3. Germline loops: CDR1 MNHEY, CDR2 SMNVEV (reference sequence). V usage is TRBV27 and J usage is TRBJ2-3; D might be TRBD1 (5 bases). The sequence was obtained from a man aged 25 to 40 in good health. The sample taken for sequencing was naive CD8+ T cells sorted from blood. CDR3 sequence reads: CASSLNSRQTVSTDTQYF. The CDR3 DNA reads TGTGCCAGCAGTTTGAACTCTCGACAGACCGTTAGCACAGATACGCAGTATTTT.